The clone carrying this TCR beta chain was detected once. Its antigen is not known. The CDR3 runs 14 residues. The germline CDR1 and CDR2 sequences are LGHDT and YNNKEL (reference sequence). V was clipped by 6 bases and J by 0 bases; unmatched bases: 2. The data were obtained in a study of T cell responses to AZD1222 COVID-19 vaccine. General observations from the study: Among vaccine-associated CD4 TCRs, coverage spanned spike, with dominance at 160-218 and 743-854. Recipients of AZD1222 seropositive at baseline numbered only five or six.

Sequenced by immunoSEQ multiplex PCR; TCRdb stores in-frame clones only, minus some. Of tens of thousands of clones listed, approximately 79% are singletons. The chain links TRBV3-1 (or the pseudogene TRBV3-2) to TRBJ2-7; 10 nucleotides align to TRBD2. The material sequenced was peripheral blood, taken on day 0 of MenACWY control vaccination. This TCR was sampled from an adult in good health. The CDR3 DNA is TGTGCCAGCAGGGCTAGCGGGAGCTCCTACGAGCAGTACTTC. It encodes CASRASGSSYEQYF.